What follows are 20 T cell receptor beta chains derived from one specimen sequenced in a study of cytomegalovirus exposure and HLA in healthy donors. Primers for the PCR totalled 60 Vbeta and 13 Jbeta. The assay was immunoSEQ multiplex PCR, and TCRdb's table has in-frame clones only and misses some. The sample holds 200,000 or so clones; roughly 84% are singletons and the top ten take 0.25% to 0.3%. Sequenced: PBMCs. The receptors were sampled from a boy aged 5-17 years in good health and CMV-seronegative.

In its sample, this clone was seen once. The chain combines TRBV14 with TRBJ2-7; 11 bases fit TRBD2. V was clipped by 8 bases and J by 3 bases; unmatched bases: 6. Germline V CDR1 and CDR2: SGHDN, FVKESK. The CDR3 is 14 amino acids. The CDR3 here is CASGLAGGHYEQYF. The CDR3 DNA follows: TGTGCCAGCGGTCTAGCGGGAGGACACTACGAGCAGTACTTC. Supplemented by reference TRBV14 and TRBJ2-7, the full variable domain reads EAGVTQFPSHSVIEKGQTVTLRCDPISGHDNLYWYRRVMGKEIKFLLHFVKESKQDESGMPNNRFLAERTGGTYSTLKVQPAELEDSGVYFCASGLAGGHYEQYFGPGTRLTVT.

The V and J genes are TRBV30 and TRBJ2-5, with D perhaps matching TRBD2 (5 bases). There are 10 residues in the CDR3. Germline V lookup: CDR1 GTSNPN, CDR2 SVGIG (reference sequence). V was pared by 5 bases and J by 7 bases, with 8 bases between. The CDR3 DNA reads TGTGCCTGGGGGAGAGGGACCCAGTACTTC. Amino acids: CAWGRGTQYF.

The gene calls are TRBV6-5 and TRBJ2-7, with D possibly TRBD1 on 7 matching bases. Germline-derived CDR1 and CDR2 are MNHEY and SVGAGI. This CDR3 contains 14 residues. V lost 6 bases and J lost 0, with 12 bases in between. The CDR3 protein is CASRRGTVSYEQYF. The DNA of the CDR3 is TGTGCCAGCAGACGGGGGACAGTCTCCTACGAGCAGTACTTC.

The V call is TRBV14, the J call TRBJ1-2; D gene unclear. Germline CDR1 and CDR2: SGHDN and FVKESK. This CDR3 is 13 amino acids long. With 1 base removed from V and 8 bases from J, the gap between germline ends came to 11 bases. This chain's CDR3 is CASSQVRGSGYTF. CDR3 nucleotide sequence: TGTGCCAGCAGCCAAGTGCGGGGTTCCGGCTACACCTTC.

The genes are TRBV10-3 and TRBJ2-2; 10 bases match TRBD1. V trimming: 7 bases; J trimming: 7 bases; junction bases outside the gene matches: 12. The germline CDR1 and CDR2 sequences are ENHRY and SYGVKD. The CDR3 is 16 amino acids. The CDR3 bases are TGTGCCATCACCTCCCCCGGGACAGGGGCGGTCGGGGAGCTGTTTTTT. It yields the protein CAITSPGTGAVGELFF.

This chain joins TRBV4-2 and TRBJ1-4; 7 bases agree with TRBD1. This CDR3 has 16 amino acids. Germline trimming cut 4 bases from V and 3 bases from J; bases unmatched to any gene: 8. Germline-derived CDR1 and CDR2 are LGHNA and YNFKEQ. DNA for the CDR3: TGTGCCAGCAGCCGTATCAGGGGGAGCTCTAATGAAAAACTGTTTTTT. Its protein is CASSRIRGSSNEKLFF.

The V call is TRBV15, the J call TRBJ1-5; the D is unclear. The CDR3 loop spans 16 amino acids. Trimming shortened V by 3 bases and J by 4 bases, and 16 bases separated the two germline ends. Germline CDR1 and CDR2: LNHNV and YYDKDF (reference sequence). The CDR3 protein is CATSSQGPGGNQPQHF. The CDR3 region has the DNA TGTGCCACCAGCAGTCAAGGGCCGGGCGGGAATCAGCCCCAGCATTTT.

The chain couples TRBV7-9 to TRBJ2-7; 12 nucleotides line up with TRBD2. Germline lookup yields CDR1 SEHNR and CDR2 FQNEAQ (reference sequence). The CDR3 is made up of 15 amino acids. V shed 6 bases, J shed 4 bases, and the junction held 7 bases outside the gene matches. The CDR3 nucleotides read TGTGCCAGCAGTCCAACTAGCGGGAGGTGGTACGAGCAGTACTTC. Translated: CASSPTSGRWYEQYF.

The CDR3 DNA sequence: TGTGCCAGCAGCAAGTCCGGGACTGCTGGTGGCAATGAGCAGTTCTTC. Translation gives CASSKSGTAGGNEQFF. The chain is built from TRBV2 and TRBJ2-1; tentatively, D is TRBD2 (6 bases). Germline CDR1 is SNHLY and CDR2 is FYNNEI. The CDR3 sequence is 16 residues long. Trimming cost V 6 bases and J 6 bases, with 21 bases left between them.

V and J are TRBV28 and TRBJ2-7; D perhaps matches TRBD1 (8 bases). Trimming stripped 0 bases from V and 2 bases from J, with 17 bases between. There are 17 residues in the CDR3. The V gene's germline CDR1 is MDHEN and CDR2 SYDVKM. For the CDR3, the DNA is TGTGCCAGCAGTTTATGGGGGGGGACAGGAAGGCCCTACGAGCAGTACTTC. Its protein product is CASSLWGGTGRPYEQYF.

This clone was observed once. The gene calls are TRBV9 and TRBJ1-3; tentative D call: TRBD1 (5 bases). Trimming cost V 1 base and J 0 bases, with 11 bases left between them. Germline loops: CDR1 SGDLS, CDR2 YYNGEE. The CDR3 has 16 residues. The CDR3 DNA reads TGTGCCAGCAGCGTAATGCCCGACAGCTCTGGAAACACCATATATTTT. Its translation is CASSVMPDSSGNTIYF. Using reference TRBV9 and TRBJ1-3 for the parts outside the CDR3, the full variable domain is DSGVTQTPKHLITATGQRVTLRCSPRSGDLSVYWYQQSLDQGLQFLIQYYNGEERAKGNILERFSAQQFPDLHSELNLSSLELGDSALYFCASSVMPDSSGNTIYFGEGSWLTVV.

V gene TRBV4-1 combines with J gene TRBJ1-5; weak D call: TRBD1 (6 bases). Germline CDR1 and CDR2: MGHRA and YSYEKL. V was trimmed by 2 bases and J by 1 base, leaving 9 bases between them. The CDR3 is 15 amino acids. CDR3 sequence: CASSQWTESNQPQHF. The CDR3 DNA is TGCGCCAGCAGCCAATGGACAGAAAGCAATCAGCCCCAGCATTTT.

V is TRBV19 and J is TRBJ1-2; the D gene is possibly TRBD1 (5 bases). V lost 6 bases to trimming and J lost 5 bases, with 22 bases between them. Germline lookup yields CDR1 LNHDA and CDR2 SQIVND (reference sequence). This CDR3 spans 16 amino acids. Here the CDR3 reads CASSSWTTDREYGYTF. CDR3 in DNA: TGTGCCAGTAGCAGTTGGACAACCGACCGAGAATATGGCTACACCTTC.

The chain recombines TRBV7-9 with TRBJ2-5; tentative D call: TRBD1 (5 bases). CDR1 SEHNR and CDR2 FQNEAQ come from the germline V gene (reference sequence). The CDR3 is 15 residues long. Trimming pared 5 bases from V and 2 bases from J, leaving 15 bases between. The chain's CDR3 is CASSLSWTPQETQYF. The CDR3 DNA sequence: TGTGCCAGCAGCCTCTCCTGGACACCACAAGAGACCCAGTACTTC.

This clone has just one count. The CDR3 protein is CATSRDRASGSPSRAYEQYF. For the CDR3, the DNA is TGTGCCACCAGCAGAGATAGGGCTAGCGGGAGTCCCTCTCGGGCCTACGAGCAGTACTTC. The chain has TRBV15 and TRBJ2-7; 10 bases agree with TRBD2. The germline gives CDR1 LNHNV, CDR2 YYDKDF (reference sequence). The J segment lost 2 bases and the V segment lost 0 bases, leaving 16 bases of the junction unmatched. The length of the CDR3 is 20 residues.

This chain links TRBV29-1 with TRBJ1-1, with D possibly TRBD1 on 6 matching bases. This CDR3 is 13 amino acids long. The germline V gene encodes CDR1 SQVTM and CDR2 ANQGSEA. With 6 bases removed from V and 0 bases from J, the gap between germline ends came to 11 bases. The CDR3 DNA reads TGCAGCGTCCAGGGGATATTGAACACTGAAGCTTTCTTT. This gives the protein CSVQGILNTEAFF.

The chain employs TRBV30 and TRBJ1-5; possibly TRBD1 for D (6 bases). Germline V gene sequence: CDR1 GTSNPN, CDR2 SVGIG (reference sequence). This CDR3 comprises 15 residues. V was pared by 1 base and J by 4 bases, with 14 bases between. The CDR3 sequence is CAWSERTGRNQPQHF. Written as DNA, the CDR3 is TGTGCCTGGAGTGAACGTACAGGGAGAAATCAGCCCCAGCATTTT.

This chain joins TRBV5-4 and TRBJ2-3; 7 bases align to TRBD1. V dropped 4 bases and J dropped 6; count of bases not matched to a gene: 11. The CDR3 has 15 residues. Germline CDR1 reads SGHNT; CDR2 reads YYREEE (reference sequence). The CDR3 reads CASSDWDSLGDTQYF. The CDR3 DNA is TGTGCCAGCAGCGATTGGGACAGTCTTGGGGATACGCAGTATTTT.

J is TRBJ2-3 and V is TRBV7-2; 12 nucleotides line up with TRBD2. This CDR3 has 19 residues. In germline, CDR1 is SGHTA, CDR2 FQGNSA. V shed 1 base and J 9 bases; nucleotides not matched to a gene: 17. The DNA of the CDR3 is TGTGCCAGCAGCTTAGTCCCCGGGGGCGTGGCTAGCGGGAGGGGGACGCAGTATTTT. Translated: CASSLVPGGVASGRGTQYF.

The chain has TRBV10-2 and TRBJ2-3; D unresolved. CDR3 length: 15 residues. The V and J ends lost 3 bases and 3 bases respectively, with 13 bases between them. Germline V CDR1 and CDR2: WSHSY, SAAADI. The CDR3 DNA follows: TGCGCCAGCAGTGAAATCGGTGGAGCGACAGATACGCAGTATTTT. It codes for CASSEIGGATDTQYF.